This T cell receptor (beta chain) was documented in a study of blood T cell repertoires in COVID-19. The study recruited people aged 18 to 89 years across 20 to 30 US areas. Germline lookup yields CDR1 LNHDA and CDR2 SQIVND (reference sequence). V dropped 9 bases and J dropped 3; count of bases not matched to a gene: 7. The CDR3 runs 13 residues. Libraries were prepared by immunoSEQ multiplex PCR; TCRdb keeps only in-frame clonotypes and omits some of them. The sample yields around 140,000 clones, about four fifths seen once. The gene calls are TRBV19 and TRBJ1-1; TRBD1 aligns across 7 bases. Sequencing input: PBMCs or T cells enriched from blood (not recorded which). This clonotype was obtained from a woman aged 50 to 65 with acute COVID-19. Here the CDR3 reads CASGWQGDTEAFF. DNA of the CDR3: TGTGCCAGCGGGTGGCAGGGGGACACTGAAGCTTTCTTT.